Given below is one T cell receptor beta chain in context. The antigen is not known. Sequenced by immunoSEQ multiplex PCR; TCRdb stores in-frame clones only, minus some. Here the sample spans hundreds of thousands of clones, around nine tenths being singletons. The CDR3 covers 16 residues. Germline V gene sequence: CDR1 SGHDT, CDR2 YYEEEE. With 2 bases removed from V and 8 bases from J, the gap between germline ends came to 22 bases. The data were taken from a study of Ad26.COV2.S vaccination and SARS-CoV-2 variants. Study conclusions and caveats: Analyses of TCR breadth and depth may have underestimated total T cell responses. Placebo and vaccine recipients had non-spike TCR breadth that was similar.

Treatment given: around 19 received Ad26.COV2.S at low or high dose, single or two shots; several received placebo; per-sample allocation not given. Material that was analyzed had been drawn on day 63 after the first vaccine or placebo injection. The chain links TRBV5-6 to TRBJ1-2; D ambiguous. Here the sequenced sample was peripheral blood, taken in a trial of Ad26.COV2.S vaccine versus placebo. This TCR was sampled from a person between 18 and 65 years old who received the Ad26.COV2.S COVID-19 vaccine or a placebo. The DNA for the CDR3 is TGTGCCAGCAGCTTATGGGCGGTGACCTCTAAACACGGCTACACCTTC. Protein: CASSLWAVTSKHGYTF.